This T cell receptor (beta chain) was identified in a study of post-analysis software for immune sequencing data. About the study: The cohort encompassed relapsing-remitting, secondary progressive and progressive-relapsing multiple sclerosis disease courses.

Study-wide results and caveats: Relative to controls, patients had a handful of TRBV segments at higher frequency, with TRBV5-6, TRBV5-1 and TRBV20-1 among these. Samples from one preparation batch, clustered by F measure, grouped strongly together.

Of note for this clonotype: Its cognate antigen is unknown.

This CDR3 has 14 amino acids. Germline V CDR1 and CDR2: DFQATT, SNEGSKA (reference sequence). Trimming stripped 5 bases from V and 1 base from J, with 14 bases between. Each TCR beta cDNA library carried unique molecular identifiers. MiXCR, applied by TCRdb to the PCR reads, yields one record per CDR3 protein. This table holds hundreds of thousands of distinct CDR3 sequences, approximately 30% found once. The V call is TRBV20-1, the J call TRBJ1-1; the D is unclear. The sequenced sample was blood. This clonotype originated in a girl aged 5-17 years with multiple sclerosis. This CDR3 reads CSAPRPFRNTEAFF. In nucleotides, the CDR3 is TGCAGTGCTCCCCGGCCTTTCAGGAACACTGAAGCTTTCTTT.